A selection of T cell receptor beta chains follows, all from one sample in a study of Ad26.COV2.S vaccination and SARS-CoV-2 variants. Measured with immunoSEQ multiplex PCR; TCRdb has only the in-frame clones, and not every one. The sample has fewer than 400,000 clones, about 90% seen once. The sequenced sample was peripheral blood, obtained in a trial of Ad26.COV2.S vaccine versus placebo. These receptors originate from a person between 18 and 65 years old who received the Ad26.COV2.S COVID-19 vaccine or a placebo. Each CDR3 is given with its conserved first and last residue. A D gene is named only where the DNA matches it firmly. A row's size may be missing; if present it is once, few, many or a size class.

>TRBJ1-1|12|TRBV5-6|-|-
TGTGCCAGCAGCCATGTGAACACTGAAGCTTTCTTT
CASSHVNTEAFF
>TRBJ1-1|15|TRBV5-1|TRBD1|-
TGCGCCAGCAGCTTGGATGGCAGGGGGGTGACTGAAGCTTTCTTT
CASSLDGRGVTEAFF
>TRBJ1-2|12|TRBV5-4|-|-
TGTGCCAGCAGCTCAGACTTCTATGGCTACACCTTC
CASSSDFYGYTF
>TRBJ1-1|9|TRBV5-1|-|-
TGCGCCAGCAGCTTAAGTGCTTTCTTT
CASSLSAFF
>TRBJ2-3|13|TRBV5-4|-|-
TGTGCCAGCAACACCCTGGGCACAGATACGCAGTATTTT
CASNTLGTDTQYF
>TRBJ2-7|12|TRBV4-1|-|-
TGCGCCAGCAGCCAAGTGGTAGGTCTGCAGTACTTC
CASSQVVGLQYF
>TRBJ2-6|16|TRBV23-1|-|once
TGCGCCAGCAGTCAATCAGGGCGCTCTGGGGCCAACGTCCTGACTTTC
CASSQSGRSGANVLTF
>TRBJ2-1|15|TRBV6-5|-|-
TGTGCCAGCACCCACTCCCCCCTCGACCGCAATGAGCAGTTCTTC
CASTHSPLDRNEQFF
>TRBJ2-7|15|TRBV6-6|-|-
TGTGCCAGCACTACGACCGCGGGGCAGACCTACGAGCAGTACTTC
CASTTTAGQTYEQYF
>TRBJ1-5|14|TRBV19|TRBD1|few
TGTGCCAGTAGCCTTCGGACAGGTGATCAGCCCCAGCATTTT
CASSLRTGDQPQHF
>TRBJ1-1|16|TRBV11-3|TRBD1|-
TGTGCCAGCTCGGACAGGGAGTCAGGTTCGAACACTGAAGCTTTCTTT
CASSDRESGSNTEAFF
>TRBJ2-2|17|TRBV18|TRBD2|-
TGTGCCAGCTCACCCCCGGGACTACCCGGGGGGACCGGGGAGCTGTTTTTT
CASSPPGLPGGTGELFF
>TRBJ1-5|15|TRBV11-2|TRBD1|-
TGTGCCAGCAGGGTTAGGACAGGGGCGAATCAGCCCCAGCATTTT
CASRVRTGANQPQHF
>TRBJ1-1|14|TRBV5-1|-|-
TGCGCCAGCAGCTTGGAGTGGGGTAACACTGAAGCTTTCTTT
CASSLEWGNTEAFF
>TRBJ2-3|16|TRBV4-3|-|-
TGCGCCAGCAGCCAAGAAGGAGGATTTAGCACAGATACGCAGTATTTT
CASSQEGGFSTDTQYF
>TRBJ1-1|16|TRBV4-3|TRBD1|-
TGCGCCAGCAGCCCGAACCCAGGGGGAAGAGACACTGAAGCTTTCTTT
CASSPNPGGRDTEAFF
>TRBJ2-1|16|TRBV9|-|-
TGTGCCAGCAGCGTAGACGGCAGTCCCCTCGGCAATGAGCAGTTCTTC
CASSVDGSPLGNEQFF
>TRBJ1-2|16|TRBV13|-|-
TGTGCCAGCAGCCTCCTGACAGGTCTAACGGACTATGGCTACACCTTC
CASSLLTGLTDYGYTF
>TRBJ1-3|16|TRBV4-3|-|-
TGCGCCAGCAGCCAAGAAGGCCCAGGGCTCGGAAACACCATATATTTT
CASSQEGPGLGNTIYF
>TRBJ2-7|14|TRBV11-2|-|-
TGTGCCAGCAGCTCTGGACTTAACTCCTACGAGCAGTACTTC
CASSSGLNSYEQYF
>TRBJ1-5|14|TRBV13|-|few
TGTGCCAGCAGCCTCCGGGGTGACAATCAGCCCCAGCATTTT
CASSLRGDNQPQHF
>TRBJ1-2|13|TRBV7-9|TRBD1|-
TGTGCCAGCAGCCGGGACAGGGGGAACGGCTACACCTTC
CASSRDRGNGYTF
>TRBJ1-3|17|TRBV7-2|TRBD1|few
TGTGCCAGCAGCTCCTATACAGGGGAATCCTCTGGAAACACCATATATTTT
CASSSYTGESSGNTIYF
>TRBJ2-2|18|TRBV4-1|-|-
TGCGCCAGCAGCCAAAATCTTTGGGGGGGCGATTCCCCCGGGGAGCTGTTTTTT
CASSQNLWGGDSPGELFF
>TRBJ1-1|13|TRBV5-8|-|-
TGTGCCAGCAGCTTGGGGGCGGCCGCTGAAGCTTTCTTT
CASSLGAAAEAFF
>TRBJ1-5|13|TRBV14|-|few
TGTGCCAGCAGCCAATATAGCAATCAGCCCCAGCATTTT
CASSQYSNQPQHF
>TRBJ1-1|15|TRBV6-6|-|-
TGTGCCAGCAATTTCGGGGCGGGGGTGAATACTGAAGCTTTCTTT
CASNFGAGVNTEAFF
>TRBJ1-2|10|TRBV27|-|-
TGTGCCAGCAGTACAAATGGCTACACCTTC
CASSTNGYTF
>TRBJ2-3|13|TRBV30|-|-
TGTGCCTGGAGTGTCGGCGGAGAAGATACGCAGTATTTT
CAWSVGGEDTQYF
>TRBJ2-1|17|TRBV6-2/TRBV6-3|TRBD2|-
TGTGCCAGCAGTAAATCCCGTGGGCTAGCGGGGATCAATGAGCAGTTCTTC
CASSKSRGLAGINEQFF
>TRBJ2-3|15|TRBV7-2|-|-
TGTGCCAGCAGCTCATTCTCCCAAAGCACAGATACGCAGTATTTT
CASSSFSQSTDTQYF
>TRBJ1-5|13|TRBV6-5|TRBD1|-
TGTGCCAGCAGCCACAGGGGGAATCAGCCCCAGCATTTT
CASSHRGNQPQHF
>TRBJ1-2|17|TRBV6-1|TRBD1|-
TGTGCCAGCAGTGAAGCATTGGAGACAGGGGTGGACTATGGCTACACCTTC
CASSEALETGVDYGYTF
>TRBJ1-6|15|TRBV7-2|-|-
TGTGCCAGCAGCTTTGGTAGGCCCCAAAATTCACCCCTCCACTTT
CASSFGRPQNSPLHF
>TRBJ2-7|15|TRBV5-1|TRBD2|few
TGCGCCAGCAGCTTGCAGCGGGGGCCTTCCTACGAGCAGTACTTC
CASSLQRGPSYEQYF